The 23 T cell receptor beta chains reported below all come from one sample, sequenced in a study of naive and memory T cell subsets. Both TRBC1 and TRBC2 were covered by a beta constant-region primer of two equimolar oligonucleotides. Four rounds of PCR amplified the ligated cDNA using nested alpha and beta constant-region primers plus SP2. MiXCR, applied by TCRdb to the UMI-ligation and nested PCR reads, yields one record per CDR3 protein. The table includes tens of thousands of distinct CDR3 sequences, 9% detected once. The sample was naive CD8+ T cells from blood. The receptors come from a human donor in good health.

The CDR3 DNA sequence: TGCAGTGCCCGAGACAGGGAGAAGGGCTACGAGCAGTACTTC. Its protein is CSARDREKGYEQYF. This rearrangement joins TRBV20-1 to TRBJ2-7; 7 positions agree with TRBD1. Germline loops: CDR1 DFQATT, CDR2 SNEGSKA (reference sequence). The CDR3 length is 14 residues. With V trimmed by 6 bases and J by 3 bases, 11 bases remained unmatched.

V gene TRBV4-2 combines with J gene TRBJ1-2; 9 nucleotides align to TRBD1. The CDR3 loop spans 15 amino acids. V was clipped by 5 bases and J by 5 bases; unmatched bases: 9. Germline V gene lookup returns CDR1 LGHNA and CDR2 YNFKEQ. This chain's CDR3 is CASSNTGGAGYGYTF. The CDR3 nucleotides read TGTGCCAGCAGCAACACAGGGGGCGCTGGATATGGCTACACCTTC.

To note about this clonotype: With a much larger clone just one base away, this may be a read error. J is TRBJ2-1 and V is TRBV6-2 or TRBV6-3; weak D call: TRBD2 (6 bases). Germline V CDR1 and CDR2: MNHEY, SVGEGT. The CDR3 is 15 amino acids. CDR3 DNA sequence: TGTGACAGCAGCCAAGGAGGCGGGGCCCACAATGAGCAGTTCTTC. Residues: CDSSQGGGAHNEQFF.

In its sample, this clonotype was seen a few times. V usage is TRBV7-8 and J usage is TRBJ2-7, with TRBD2 matching 7 bases. Per the germline V gene, CDR1 is SGHVS and CDR2 is FQNEAQ. The CDR3 is made up of 14 amino acids. Trimming took 1 base from V and 5 from J; bases not matched to a gene: 5. In DNA form, the CDR3 reads TGTGCCAGCAGCTTAGTTATAGGGAGGGACGAGCAGTACTTC. It encodes CASSLVIGRDEQYF.

As concerns this clonotype: This could be a read error, since a much larger clone is one nucleotide away. This sequence joins TRBV6-6 and TRBJ2-3; no clear D. The length of the CDR3 is 14 residues. Germline V gene lookup returns CDR1 MNHNY and CDR2 SVGAGI (reference sequence). In DNA form, the CDR3 reads TGTGTCAGCAGTTACCCGGACCACACAGATACGCAGTATTTT. This codes for CVSSYPDHTDTQYF.

J is TRBJ2-1 and V is TRBV4-3; D is ambiguous. V gave up 4 bases and J gave up 9 bases, with 19 bases separating them. The CDR3 runs to 15 residues. CDR1 LGHNA and CDR2 YSLEER come from the germline V gene. The CDR3: CASSPNRLVRGEQFF. Here the CDR3 DNA reads TGCGCCAGCAGCCCAAACCGGTTGGTAAGAGGTGAGCAGTTCTTC.

This clonotype was seen more than once but under ten times. The V call is TRBV6-6, the J call TRBJ2-7; D is unresolved. The CDR3 is 14 amino acids. V lost 0 bases to trimming and J lost 5 bases, with 11 bases between them. From germline, CDR1 is MNHNY and CDR2 SVGAGI (reference sequence). The CDR3 sequence: CASSYSVGPHEQYF. The CDR3 bases are TGTGCCAGCAGTTACTCGGTCGGGCCCCACGAGCAGTACTTC.

This clonotype was observed many times. V gene TRBV7-2 combines with J gene TRBJ2-7; D call uncertain. Germline V gives CDR1 SGHTA, CDR2 FQGNSA. The V gene lost 5 bases and the J gene lost 5 bases, with 16 bases spanning the gap. The CDR3 totals 14 residues. CDR3 residues: CASSHHQTGDEQYF. The CDR3 DNA is TGTGCCAGCAGCCACCATCAAACGGGCGACGAGCAGTACTTC.

This clonotype was seen a handful of times. This rearrangement joins TRBV4-1 to TRBJ1-2, with a possible D match to TRBD1 (6 bases). This CDR3 has 14 amino acids. V was trimmed by 1 base and J by 4 bases, leaving 10 bases between them. In germline, CDR1 is MGHRA, CDR2 YSYEKL. The chain's CDR3 is CASSQVGTLYGYTF. In DNA form, the CDR3 reads TGCGCCAGCAGCCAAGTGGGGACACTCTATGGCTACACCTTC.

This clonotype has a handful of counts. V usage is TRBV6-2 or TRBV6-3 and J usage is TRBJ2-7; D gene unclear. This CDR3 region has 13 residues. Per the germline V gene, CDR1 is MNHEY and CDR2 is SVGEGT. Trimming took off 1 base at V and 2 bases at J, with 6 bases between the two ends. In DNA form, the CDR3 reads TGTGCCAGCAGTTACTACAGACCCTACGAGCAGTACTTC. Its protein is CASSYYRPYEQYF.

This rearrangement joins TRBV29-1 to TRBJ2-3; 16 nucleotides align to TRBD2. The germline V gene has CDR1 SQVTM and CDR2 ANQGSEA. The CDR3 runs 15 residues. Trimming cost V 5 bases and J 5 bases; bases outside gene matches: 4. CDR3 residues: CSVSGTSGRGDTQYF. The CDR3 DNA reads as TGCAGCGTTTCCGGGACTAGCGGGAGGGGAGATACGCAGTATTTT.

The sample holds a few counts of this clonotype. This rearrangement joins TRBV5-1 to TRBJ2-1, with TRBD2 matching 16 bases. The CDR3 runs 18 residues. Germline V gene data show CDR1 as SGHRS and CDR2 as YFSETQ. Unmatched junction bases numbered 2, after V lost 2 bases and J lost 0 bases. This CDR3 reads CASSFGTSGRASYNEQFF. The CDR3 bases are TGCGCCAGCAGCTTCGGGACTAGCGGGAGGGCCTCCTACAATGAGCAGTTCTTC. The variable domain in full, with the rest retrieved from reference TRBV5-1 and TRBJ2-1, is KAGVTQTPRYLIKTRGQQVTLSCSPISGHRSVSWYQQTPGQGLQFLFEYFSETQRNKGNFPGRFSGRQFSNSRSEMNVSTLELGDSALYLCASSFGTSGRASYNEQFFGPGTRLTVL.

The chain carries TRBV3-1 and TRBJ2-1; the match to TRBD2 covers 7 bases. V was pared by 1 base and J by 7 bases, with 10 bases of the junction left unmatched. This CDR3 has 16 amino acids. The V gene's germline CDR1 is LGHDT and CDR2 YNNKEL (reference sequence). The CDR3 reads CASSQGGDYPKNEQFF. The CDR3 nucleotides read TGTGCCAGCAGCCAAGGGGGGGACTACCCTAAAAATGAGCAGTTCTTC.

The table lists this clonotype with many counts. The CDR3 DNA follows: TGCAGCGTTGAAGGACTAGCGGACTCCTACGAGCAGTACTTC. Its translation: CSVEGLADSYEQYF. The gene calls are TRBV29-1 and TRBJ2-7; 9 bases match TRBD2. Looked up from germline, CDR1 is SQVTM and CDR2 is ANQGSEA. This CDR3 contains 14 residues. With V trimmed by 1 base and J by 0 bases, 1 base remained unmatched.

This clonotype was counted ten times or more. The chain joins TRBV6-2 or TRBV6-3 to TRBJ2-2; D gene uncertain. Trimming left V 9 bases short and J 4 bases short, with 9 bases between. Germline loops: CDR1 MNHEY, CDR2 SVGEGT. The CDR3 sequence is 12 residues long. In DNA, the CDR3 is TGTGCCAGTTTAGTTAGCACCGGGGAGCTGTTTTTT. This gives the protein CASLVSTGELFF.

This clonotype has at least ten counts. This rearrangement joins TRBV7-9 to TRBJ2-3; no clear D gene. Per germline, CDR1 SEHNR and CDR2 FQNEAQ (reference sequence). With 4 bases removed from V and 6 bases from J, the gap between germline ends came to 11 bases. The CDR3 loop spans 13 amino acids. The CDR3 region has the DNA TGTGCCAGCAGCTACGCGACCGGGGATACGCAGTATTTT. It translates to CASSYATGDTQYF.

The chain has TRBV5-6 and TRBJ2-1; 7 bases are shared with TRBD1. Germline CDR1 reads SGHDT; CDR2 reads YYEEEE. The V and J ends lost 4 bases and 2 bases, in that order; junction bases with no gene match: 9. This CDR3 is 16 amino acids long. CDR3 amino acids: CASSETGTDPYNEQFF. DNA of the CDR3: TGTGCCAGCAGCGAGACCGGGACAGATCCCTACAATGAGCAGTTCTTC.

This clonotype appeared many times. The chain recombines TRBV14 with TRBJ2-7, with TRBD2 identical over 7 bases. Germline V gene data show CDR1 as SGHDN and CDR2 as FVKESK. The V and J ends lost 0 bases and 3 bases, in that order; junction bases with no gene match: 5. This CDR3 has 15 amino acids. The CDR3: CASSQDFGGSYEQYF. The CDR3 bases are TGTGCCAGCAGCCAAGATTTTGGCGGGAGCTACGAGCAGTACTTC. The entire variable domain, with the rest obtained from reference TRBV14 and TRBJ2-7, is as follows: EAGVTQFPSHSVIEKGQTVTLRCDPISGHDNLYWYRRVMGKEIKFLLHFVKESKQDESGMPNNRFLAERTGGTYSTLKVQPAELEDSGVYFCASSQDFGGSYEQYFGPGTRLTVT.

This clonotype was counted at least ten times. This sequence joins TRBV4-1 and TRBJ2-2; weak D call: TRBD2 (6 bases). The germline V gene has CDR1 MGHRA and CDR2 YSYEKL. The CDR3 is 15 amino acids. V shed 5 bases and J shed 2 bases, with 12 bases lying between them. The CDR3 nucleotides read TGCGCCAGCAGCGCAGGGACTGTAAACACCGGGGAGCTGTTTTTT. Translated: CASSAGTVNTGELFF.

This clonotype was seen at least ten times. This chain connects TRBV25-1 to TRBJ2-3, with 10 nucleotides matching TRBD2. V was pared by 6 bases and J by 4 bases, with 4 bases of the junction left unmatched. The CDR3 sequence is 14 residues long. Germline assignment: CDR1 MGHDK and CDR2 SYGVNS. The CDR3 loop is CASSVSGRADTQYF. Here the CDR3 DNA reads TGTGCCAGCAGCGTGAGCGGGAGGGCAGATACGCAGTATTTT.

This clonotype was detected a few times. DNA for the CDR3: TGCGCCAGCAGCAACGGGTGGGAGACCCAGTACTTC. Its translation: CASSNGWETQYF. This chain joins TRBV5-1 and TRBJ2-5; D is unresolved. V was cut by 4 bases and J by 5 bases, with 9 bases left in between. Germline V gene lookup returns CDR1 SGHRS and CDR2 YFSETQ. The CDR3 totals 12 residues. Together with reference TRBV5-1 and TRBJ2-5, the CDR3 gives the full variable domain: KAGVTQTPRYLIKTRGQQVTLSCSPISGHRSVSWYQQTPGQGLQFLFEYFSETQRNKGNFPGRFSGRQFSNSRSEMNVSTLELGDSALYLCASSNGWETQYFGPGTRLLVL.

This sequence joins TRBV27 and TRBJ2-7; 12 nucleotides line up with TRBD2. This CDR3 has 16 amino acids. Germline assignment: CDR1 MNHEY and CDR2 SMNVEV (reference sequence). V lost 2 bases, J lost 2 bases, and 4 bases stayed unmatched. The CDR3, as DNA: TGTGCCAGCAGTTTACTAGCGGGAGGGCCCACCTACGAGCAGTACTTC. This gives the protein CASSLLAGGPTYEQYF.

With respect to this clonotype: This could be a read error, since a much larger clone is one nucleotide away. The chain joins TRBV7-1 to TRBJ2-7; D is ambiguous. TRBV7-1 is marked as an open reading frame, function uncertain. This CDR3 is built from 11 residues. CDR3 DNA sequence: TGTGCCAGCAGCTCCTCCCACGAGCAGTACTTC. Protein product: CASSSSHEQYF.